Here is one T cell receptor (beta chain) with its context. What it binds is unknown. This entry comes from a study of CD8+ T cells in alopecia areata. CD4+ cells obtained from 4 or 5 patients were subjected to sorting into CD25+CD127- cells. CDR1 and CDR2 (germline): MGHRA, YSYEKL. The CDR3 length is 15 residues. Between the trimmed V and J ends, which lost 4 bases and 13 bases, there was a span of 22 bases. Study conclusions and caveats: In scalp samples, resident alphabeta T cells of normal skin are also sequenced.

Following extraction, RNA underwent reverse transcription to cDNA, which served as the sequencing template. Method: immunoSEQ multiplex PCR; TCRdb's copy keeps in-frame clones and lacks some. Of tens of thousands of clones listed, around 62% are singletons. Sequenced sample: CD4+ Tregs sorted from blood. The receptor was derived from a human donor with alopecia areata. The chain joins TRBV4-1 to TRBJ1-4; no firm D call. The CDR3 loop reads CASSRSTLRQVGLFF. In DNA form, the CDR3 reads TGCGCCAGCAGCCGCTCTACCCTCCGCCAAGTTGGACTGTTTTTT.